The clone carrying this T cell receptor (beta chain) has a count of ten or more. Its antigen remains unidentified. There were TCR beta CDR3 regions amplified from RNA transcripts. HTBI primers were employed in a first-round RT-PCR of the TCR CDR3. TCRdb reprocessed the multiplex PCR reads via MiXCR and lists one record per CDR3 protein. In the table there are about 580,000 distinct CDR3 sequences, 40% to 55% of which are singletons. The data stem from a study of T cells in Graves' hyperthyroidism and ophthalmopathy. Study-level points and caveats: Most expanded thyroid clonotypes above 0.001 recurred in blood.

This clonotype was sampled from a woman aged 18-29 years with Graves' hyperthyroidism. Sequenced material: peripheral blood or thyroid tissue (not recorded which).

The CDR3 reads CASSGRETQYF. CDR3 nucleotide sequence: TGTGCCAGCAGCGGTCGAGAGACCCAGTACTTC. This chain links TRBV12-3 or TRBV12-4 with TRBJ2-5, with D hard to call. This CDR3 is built from 11 residues. With 6 bases removed from V and 4 bases from J, the gap between germline ends came to 6 bases.